This T cell receptor (beta chain) was documented in a study of cytomegalovirus exposure and HLA in healthy donors. Study context: Tens of millions of unique TCRs from HLA-typed donors were held in an early release of data. Assignment to the Caucasian-associated ancestry cluster applied to 81% of the roughly 400 genotyped donors.

This clone has a single count. Its specificity is unknown. The V gene end was trimmed by 3 bases and the J gene end by 2 bases; junction bases not matched to a gene: 8. CDR3 length: 16 amino acids. CDR1 and CDR2 (germline): SGHAT, FQNNGV. The PCR made use of 60 Vbeta and 13 Jbeta primers. Some clones are missing from TCRdb's copy, which holds only in-frame ones; the method was immunoSEQ multiplex PCR. The sample has some 70,000 clones; just under 70% are singletons. Study-wide points: Later on, analysis showed that most CMV-associated TCR beta chains appeared to be HLA-restricted. The study reported that TCR beta sequences accurately predicted HLA-A and HLA-B alleles in most subjects.

This rearrangement joins TRBV11-2 to TRBJ1-2; 8 nucleotides line up with TRBD1. The clonotype comes from a woman aged 30 to 39 in good health and CMV-seronegative. The sequenced sample was PBMCs. The chain's CDR3 is CASSFTHGQGNYGYTF. The DNA for the CDR3 is TGTGCCAGCAGCTTTACCCACGGACAGGGCAACTATGGCTACACCTTC. Full variable domain (remainder filled in from reference TRBV11-2 and TRBJ1-2): EAGVAQSPRYKIIEKRQSVAFWCNPISGHATLYWYQQILGQGPKLLIQFQNNGVVDDSQLPKDRFSAERLKGVDSTLKIQPAKLEDSAVYLCASSFTHGQGNYGYTFGSGTRLTVV.